This TCR beta chain appears in the sequencing data of a study of T cells in tuberculosis. Study in general: In South Africa, adults with active tuberculosis were compared with IGRA-negative and latently infected IGRA-positive adolescents.

Profiled with immunoSEQ multiplex PCR; TCRdb holds only in-frame clones, not every one. The sample has some 34,000 clones; 97% are singletons. Overall study findings and caveats: Cases with active tuberculosis were adults, while controls were adolescents.

Details on this clone: Antigen unknown.

The material sequenced was PBMCs. The sequence came from a donor between 5 and 29 years old with latent tuberculosis or without tuberculosis infection.

Here the CDR3 reads CASSLSTDTDTQYF. CDR3 sequence (DNA): TGTGCCAGCAGTTTATCTACAGACACAGATACGCAGTATTTT. The V gene is TRBV27, the J gene TRBJ2-3, with D uncertain. The V gene's germline CDR1 is MNHEY and CDR2 SMNVEV (reference sequence). This CDR3 is 14 amino acids long. Trimming shortened V by 0 bases and J by 2 bases, and 6 bases separated the two germline ends.